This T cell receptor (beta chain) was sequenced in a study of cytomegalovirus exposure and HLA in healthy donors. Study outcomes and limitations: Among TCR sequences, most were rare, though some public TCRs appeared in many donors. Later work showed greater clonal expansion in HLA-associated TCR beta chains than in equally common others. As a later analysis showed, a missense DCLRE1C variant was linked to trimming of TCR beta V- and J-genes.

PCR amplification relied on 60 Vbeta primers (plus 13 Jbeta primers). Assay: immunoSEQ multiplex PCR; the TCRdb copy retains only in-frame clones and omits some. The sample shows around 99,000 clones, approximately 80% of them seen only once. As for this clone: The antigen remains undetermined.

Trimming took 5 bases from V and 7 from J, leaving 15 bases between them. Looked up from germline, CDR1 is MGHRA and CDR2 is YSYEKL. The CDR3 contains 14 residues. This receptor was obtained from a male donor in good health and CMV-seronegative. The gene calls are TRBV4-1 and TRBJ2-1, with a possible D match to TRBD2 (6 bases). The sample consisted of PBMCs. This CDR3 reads CASSYPGLKNEQFF. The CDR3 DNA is TGCGCCAGCAGCTACCCGGGACTTAAAAATGAGCAGTTCTTC.